Following are 32 T cell receptor beta chains from one sample sequenced in a study of response to subunit inactivated influenza vaccine. TCRdb re-called the RT-PCR reads with MiXCR, one entry per CDR3 protein. The sample records just under 550,000 distinct CDR3 sequences, under 25% being singletons. These same records also appear under a second study, on T cells expressing NK-cell markers. From that report: Making the TCR beta cDNA relied on 5'RACE template switching with UMIs.

The sequenced sample was CD4+ T cells sorted from PBMCs, obtained 11 to 12 days after vaccination. The receptors shown here come from a man aged 45-60 years who received an inactivated influenza vaccine.

A few counts support this clonotype. The V and J genes are TRBV7-2 and TRBJ1-4, with D unresolved. Germline V CDR1 and CDR2: SGHTA, FQGNSA. Trimming cost V 5 bases and J 8 bases, with 12 bases left between them. CDR3 size: 13 residues. The CDR3 here is CASSLGSGEKLFF. The CDR3 DNA sequence: TGTGCCAGCAGCCTGGGGAGTGGAGAAAAACTGTTTTTT.

This clonotype was counted between two and nine times. This rearrangement joins TRBV5-1 to TRBJ2-7, with 11 bases lining up with TRBD1. Germline-derived CDR1 and CDR2 are SGHRS and YFSETQ. The CDR3 contains 15 residues. V dropped 4 bases and J dropped 2; count of bases not matched to a gene: 5. CDR3 in amino acids: CASSITGQGAYEQYF. Here the CDR3 DNA reads TGCGCCAGCAGCATTACGGGACAGGGGGCCTACGAGCAGTACTTC.

The V call is TRBV12-3 or TRBV12-4, the J call TRBJ2-1, with a possible D match to TRBD2 (5 bases). The CDR3 is made up of 12 amino acids. V shed 7 bases and J shed 3 bases, with 7 bases lying between them. This CDR3 is CASTRGYNEQFF. The CDR3 nucleotides read TGTGCCAGCACCCGGGGCTACAATGAGCAGTTCTTC.

This sequence joins TRBV9 and TRBJ2-1, with 9 bases fitting TRBD1. The trim removed 0 bases at V and 6 bases at J, leaving 4 bases unmatched. This CDR3 spans 15 amino acids. Germline CDR1 SGDLS, CDR2 YYNGEE. This chain's CDR3 is CASSVAGTGSNEQFF. The CDR3 DNA is TGTGCCAGCAGCGTAGCGGGGACAGGGTCCAATGAGCAGTTCTTC.

A few counts support this clonotype. The rearrangement uses TRBV6-2 or TRBV6-3 and TRBJ2-1; 11 positions agree with TRBD2. The CDR3 contains 16 residues. In germline, CDR1 is MNHEY, CDR2 SVGEGT. V shed 2 bases, J shed 6 bases, and the junction held 6 bases outside the gene matches. CDR3 protein: CASSYRASGGPNEQFF. The DNA of the CDR3 is TGTGCCAGCAGTTACAGAGCTAGCGGGGGGCCCAATGAGCAGTTCTTC.

The chain has TRBV20-1 and TRBJ1-6; D is perhaps TRBD1 (6 bases). Between the trimmed V and J ends, which lost 0 bases and 7 bases, there was a span of 10 bases. The CDR3 length is 14 residues. Germline CDR1 DFQATT, CDR2 SNEGSKA (reference sequence). In DNA, the CDR3 is TGCAGTGCTAGAGAGGGACACGGGAATTCACCCCTCCACTTT. Amino acids: CSAREGHGNSPLHF.

This clonotype showed up just a few times. The chain has TRBV5-1 and TRBJ2-1; a weak D match, TRBD1 (6 bases). The CDR3 has 16 amino acids. V was cut by 6 bases and J by 0 bases, with 16 bases left in between. The germline V gene encodes CDR1 SGHRS and CDR2 YFSETQ. The CDR3 is CASNPPGTSSYNEQFF. The CDR3 region has the DNA TGCGCCAGCAACCCACCGGGGACAAGCTCCTACAATGAGCAGTTCTTC.

This clonotype has a handful of counts. V gene TRBV5-1 combines with J gene TRBJ2-5; 8 nucleotides agree with TRBD2. The germline V gene encodes CDR1 SGHRS and CDR2 YFSETQ. This CDR3 is 15 amino acids long. The junction had 7 bases not matched to a gene; V was cut back by 4 bases and J by 2 bases. CDR3 nucleotide sequence: TGCGCCAGCAGCGTATTAGCGGGAATGCAAGAGACCCAGTACTTC. Its protein product is CASSVLAGMQETQYF.

This CDR3 is CATGEGAGSGANVLTF. CDR3 nucleotide sequence: TGTGCCACCGGTGAGGGGGCCGGCTCTGGGGCCAACGTCCTGACTTTC. The chain carries TRBV12-3 or TRBV12-4 and TRBJ2-6; 7 nucleotides agree with TRBD1. This CDR3 region has 16 residues. Unmatched junction bases numbered 9, after V lost 10 bases and J lost 0 bases.

This clonotype was found a few times. The chain carries TRBV4-3 and TRBJ1-6, with D uncertain. Trimming left V 0 bases short and J 0 bases short, with 9 bases between. Germline V gene data show CDR1 as LGHNA and CDR2 as YSLEER. CDR3 length: 17 amino acids. The CDR3, as DNA: TGCGCCAGCAGCCAAGATTCTCCCAGCTCCTATAATTCACCCCTCCACTTT. Translated: CASSQDSPSSYNSPLHF.

The V and J genes are TRBV4-1 and TRBJ2-7; the match to TRBD1 covers 7 bases. Losses at the gene ends were 2 bases for V and 3 bases for J; bases not matched to a gene: 4. Germline CDR1 and CDR2: MGHRA and YSYEKL. The CDR3 length is 14 residues. CDR3 nucleotide sequence: TGCGCCAGCAGCCAACCGGGACAGTTCTACGAGCAGTACTTC. It is translated as CASSQPGQFYEQYF.

In this sample, this clonotype turned up many times. The chain has TRBV5-1 and TRBJ1-3; maybe TRBD1 (6 bases). Trimming took off 0 bases at V and 7 bases at J, with 17 bases between the two ends. From germline, CDR1 is SGHRS and CDR2 YFSETQ. CDR3 length: 16 residues. DNA of the CDR3: TGCGCCAGCAGCTTGGAACTCAGCGGGACAAGTAACACCATATATTTT. Translation: CASSLELSGTSNTIYF. Drawing the rest from reference TRBV5-1 and TRBJ1-3, the complete variable domain is KAGVTQTPRYLIKTRGQQVTLSCSPISGHRSVSWYQQTPGQGLQFLFEYFSETQRNKGNFPGRFSGRQFSNSRSEMNVSTLELGDSALYLCASSLELSGTSNTIYFGEGSWLTVV.

This clonotype was counted only a few times. This chain connects TRBV20-1 to TRBJ2-4, with 12 bases matching TRBD1. Trimming removed 4 bases from V and 7 bases from J; junction bases left unmatched: 14. The germline V gene encodes CDR1 DFQATT and CDR2 SNEGSKA (reference sequence). This CDR3 is built from 17 residues. The CDR3 DNA follows: TGCAGTGCTATAGGGACAGGGGGCGACACCGGGTCTAACATTCAGTACTTC. It codes for CSAIGTGGDTGSNIQYF.

The rearrangement links TRBV10-3 to TRBJ2-1; TRBD1 agrees at 9 bases. Germline V gives CDR1 ENHRY, CDR2 SYGVKD. This CDR3 region has 12 residues. V was pared by 0 bases and J by 14 bases, with 2 bases of the junction left unmatched. The CDR3 region has the DNA TGTGCCATCAGTGAGTCGGACAGGGGAAAGTTCTTC. Encoded protein: CAISESDRGKFF.

The chain joins TRBV20-1 to TRBJ1-6; no clear D gene. The CDR3 sequence is 13 residues long. V lost 2 bases and J lost 10, with 12 bases in between. CDR1 and CDR2 from the germline V gene are DFQATT and SNEGSKA (reference sequence). CDR3 sequence reads: CSARLSEKSPLHF. The CDR3 DNA reads as TGCAGTGCTAGATTGTCAGAGAAGTCACCCCTCCACTTT.

The table lists this clonotype with a few counts. This chain connects TRBV20-1 to TRBJ2-1; 10 nucleotides agree with TRBD2. Germline assignment: CDR1 DFQATT and CDR2 SNEGSKA (reference sequence). This CDR3 spans 14 amino acids. Trimming took 2 bases from V and 8 from J; bases not matched to a gene: 6. CDR3 DNA sequence: TGCAGTGCTAGAAGTACTAGCGGGACTGATGAGCAGTTCTTC. Amino acid sequence: CSARSTSGTDEQFF.

The DNA of the CDR3 is TGCAGCGTTGAAGCTAGCGGGACTACGCAGTTCTTC. This encodes CSVEASGTTQFF. V is TRBV29-1 and J is TRBJ2-1; 9 nucleotides match TRBD2. Germline trimming cut 1 base from V and 12 bases from J; bases unmatched to any gene: 4. CDR1 and CDR2 from the germline V gene are SQVTM and ANQGSEA. The CDR3 contains 12 residues.

V usage is TRBV18 and J usage is TRBJ1-1; the D gene is possibly TRBD1 (5 bases). V lost 2 bases, J lost 3 bases, and 7 bases lay in between. The CDR3 loop spans 13 amino acids. CDR1 is KGHSH and CDR2 is LQKENI in the germline V gene. The CDR3 sequence is CASSPGAHTEAFF. The CDR3 nucleotides are TGTGCCAGCTCACCAGGGGCGCACACTGAAGCTTTCTTT.

This clonotype was seen a handful of times. The chain has TRBV5-1 and TRBJ2-3, with a tentative D call TRBD2 (5 bases). Trimming pared 4 bases from V and 4 bases from J, leaving 13 bases between. Germline-derived CDR1 and CDR2 are SGHRS and YFSETQ. The CDR3 length is 14 residues. The CDR3: CASSAGAVADTQYF. The DNA for the CDR3 is TGCGCCAGCAGCGCGGGCGCGGTAGCAGATACGCAGTATTTT.

J is TRBJ2-1 and V is TRBV6-5, with D perhaps given as TRBD1 or TRBD2 (6 bases each). Deletions cut 4 bases from V and 9 bases from J, with 13 bases between. Germline V gene sequence: CDR1 MNHEY, CDR2 SVGAGI. The CDR3 totals 13 residues. In nucleotides, the CDR3 is TGTGCCAGCAGTTCCGACAGGCGGGGTGAGCAGTTCTTC. Its translation: CASSSDRRGEQFF.

The rearrangement links TRBV11-2 to TRBJ2-1; D is perhaps TRBD1 (5 bases). Germline loops: CDR1 SGHAT, CDR2 FQNNGV. The CDR3 is 15 amino acids. The V end was cut by 5 bases, the J end by 3 bases, with 14 bases between. The CDR3 nucleotides are TGTGCCAGCAGCCAACGGGCCCAGGGCTACAATGAGCAGTTCTTC. Its protein product is CASSQRAQGYNEQFF.

This clonotype was observed many times. The chain employs TRBV5-1 and TRBJ2-2, with a tentative D call TRBD2 (5 bases). This CDR3 is 15 amino acids long. V lost 3 bases and J lost 0, with 9 bases in between. Germline-derived CDR1 and CDR2 are SGHRS and YFSETQ. Here the CDR3 DNA reads TGCGCCAGCAGCTCGAGGACTGCGAACACCGGGGAGCTGTTTTTT. Translated, it gives CASSSRTANTGELFF.

The table lists this clonotype with a few counts. The CDR3 loop is CAGALGSYNEQFF. The CDR3 DNA is TGTGCCGGAGCTCTAGGGTCCTACAATGAGCAGTTCTTC. The rearrangement uses TRBV2 and TRBJ2-1; no reliable D call. The germline V gene has CDR1 SNHLY and CDR2 FYNNEI. The ends were cut back, 11 bases at V and 1 base at J, with 12 bases in the middle. This CDR3 is 13 amino acids long.

V is TRBV11-2 and J is TRBJ2-2; tentatively, D is TRBD1 (5 bases). V dropped 1 base and J dropped 5 bases, with 11 bases sitting between them. Germline values: CDR1 SGHAT, CDR2 FQNNGV. The CDR3 length is 15 residues. The CDR3 bases are TGTGCCAGCAGCTTAGTTAGGGGTAGGACCGGGGAGCTGTTTTTT. It is translated as CASSLVRGRTGELFF.

V is TRBV6-1 and J is TRBJ1-2; D gene ambiguous. Trimming stripped 4 bases from V and 4 bases from J, with 19 bases between. The germline CDR1 and CDR2 sequences are MNHNS and SASEGT. The CDR3 runs 16 residues. Here the CDR3 DNA reads TGTGCCAGCAGTGCCGCCGGCTCAGGAATAAGCTATGGCTACACCTTC. It is translated as CASSAAGSGISYGYTF.

In DNA, the CDR3 is TGTGCCAGCACCCGAGAGGGGGTGGGAGACTATGGCTACACCTTC. This gives the protein CASTREGVGDYGYTF. The chain links TRBV6-1 to TRBJ1-2, with D possibly being TRBD1 (6 bases). The CDR3 extends over 15 amino acids. Germline CDR1 and CDR2: MNHNS and SASEGT. V was cut by 7 bases and J by 3 bases, with 18 bases left in between.

The V and J genes are TRBV3-1 and TRBJ2-2, with 9 bases identical to TRBD1. J was trimmed by 3 bases and V by 5 bases; bases with no gene match: 4. Germline V CDR1 and CDR2: LGHDT, YNNKEL (reference sequence). CDR3 length equals 15 residues. The CDR3 bases are TGTGCCAGCAGCTTCCGGACAGGGGACACCGGGGAGCTGTTTTTT. The encoded protein is CASSFRTGDTGELFF.

This clonotype turned up a few times. This sequence joins TRBV27 and TRBJ1-5, with 9 bases fitting TRBD1. Germline loops: CDR1 MNHEY, CDR2 SMNVEV (reference sequence). This CDR3 is built from 15 residues. The V segment lost 7 bases and the J segment 9 bases; nucleotides outside the gene matches: 13. This chain's CDR3 is CASTEHNRGRRPQHF. The CDR3 DNA reads TGTGCCAGCACGGAACATAACAGGGGGCGAAGGCCCCAGCATTTT.

The chain's CDR3 is CSARTASTTSNQPQHF. The CDR3 bases are TGCAGTGCTCGGACAGCATCCACTACTAGCAATCAGCCCCAGCATTTT. The chain carries TRBV20-1 and TRBJ1-5, with D perhaps TRBD1 (6 bases). Trimming stripped 5 bases from V and 0 bases from J, with 17 bases between. Looked up from germline, CDR1 is DFQATT and CDR2 is SNEGSKA (reference sequence). This CDR3 has 16 residues.

This clonotype has more than one count but fewer than ten. The chain links TRBV10-3 to TRBJ2-2, with unresolved D. Per the germline V gene, CDR1 is ENHRY and CDR2 is SYGVKD. V was pared by 9 bases and J by 13 bases, with 12 bases between. This CDR3 is built from 10 residues. The CDR3 is CAIEAAWLFF. DNA of the CDR3: TGTGCCATAGAGGCAGCGTGGCTGTTTTTT.

This clonotype was recorded a few times. J is TRBJ2-7 and V is TRBV3-1, with TRBD2 as a possible D gene (5 bases). Trimming stripped 6 bases from V and 0 bases from J, with 12 bases between. This CDR3 comprises 14 residues. Germline CDR1 LGHDT, CDR2 YNNKEL (reference sequence). The CDR3 DNA reads as TGTGCCAGCAGAAACTCGGGAAGCTCCTACGAGCAGTACTTC. Protein sequence: CASRNSGSSYEQYF.

This rearrangement joins TRBV4-3 to TRBJ2-1, with D tentatively TRBD1 (6 bases). Germline V gene data show CDR1 as LGHNA and CDR2 as YSLEER. V lost 2 bases and J 2 bases, leaving 16 bases between the germline ends. CDR3 length equals 17 residues. The CDR3 DNA follows: TGCGCCAGCAGCCAACTGACAGGCCCTGAGGCCTACAATGAGCAGTTCTTC. Protein product: CASSQLTGPEAYNEQFF.